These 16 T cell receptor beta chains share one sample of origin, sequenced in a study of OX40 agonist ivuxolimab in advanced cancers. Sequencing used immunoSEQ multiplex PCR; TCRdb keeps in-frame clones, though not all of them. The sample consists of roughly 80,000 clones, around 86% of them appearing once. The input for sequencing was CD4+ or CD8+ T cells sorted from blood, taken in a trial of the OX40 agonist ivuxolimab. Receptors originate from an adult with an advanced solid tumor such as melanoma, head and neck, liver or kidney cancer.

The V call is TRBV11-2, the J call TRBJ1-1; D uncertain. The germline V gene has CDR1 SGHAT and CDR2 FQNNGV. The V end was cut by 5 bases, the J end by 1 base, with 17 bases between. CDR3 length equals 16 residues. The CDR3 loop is CASSPGPSQRNTEAFF. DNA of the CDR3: TGTGCCAGCAGCCCCGGGCCCTCCCAGAGGAACACTGAAGCTTTCTTT.

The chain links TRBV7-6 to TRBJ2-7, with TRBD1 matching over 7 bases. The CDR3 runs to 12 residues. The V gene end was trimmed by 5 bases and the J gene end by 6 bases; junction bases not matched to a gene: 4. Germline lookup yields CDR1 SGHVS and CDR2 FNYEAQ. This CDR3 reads CASSPTGAEQYF. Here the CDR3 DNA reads TGTGCCAGCAGCCCTACAGGGGCCGAGCAGTACTTC.

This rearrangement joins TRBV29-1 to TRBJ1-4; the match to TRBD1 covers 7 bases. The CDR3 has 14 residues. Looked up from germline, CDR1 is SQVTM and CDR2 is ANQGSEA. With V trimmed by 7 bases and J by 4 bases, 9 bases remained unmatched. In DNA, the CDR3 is TGCAGCGCAGGGGGTGGCAGGGATAATGAAAAACTGTTTTTT. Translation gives CSAGGGRDNEKLFF.

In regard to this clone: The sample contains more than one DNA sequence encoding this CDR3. CDR3 in DNA: TGTGCCTGGGGGGTGGGTCGACTCGAGCAGTACTTC. It yields the protein CAWGVGRLEQYF. The chain joins TRBV30 to TRBJ2-7; no clear D. The germline V gene has CDR1 GTSNPN and CDR2 SVGIG (reference sequence). With 5 bases removed from V and 6 bases from J, the gap between germline ends came to 14 bases. The CDR3 covers 12 residues.

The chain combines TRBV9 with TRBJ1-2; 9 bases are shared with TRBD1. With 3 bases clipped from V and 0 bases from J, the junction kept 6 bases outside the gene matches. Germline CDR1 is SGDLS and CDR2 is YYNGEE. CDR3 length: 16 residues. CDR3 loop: CASSAPGQGPNYGYTF. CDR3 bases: TGTGCCAGCAGCGCCCCGGGACAGGGCCCTAACTATGGCTACACCTTC.

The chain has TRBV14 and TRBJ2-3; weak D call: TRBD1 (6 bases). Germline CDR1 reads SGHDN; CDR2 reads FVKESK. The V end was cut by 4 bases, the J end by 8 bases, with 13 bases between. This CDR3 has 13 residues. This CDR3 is CASSLGAISTQYF. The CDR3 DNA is TGTGCCAGCAGCCTGGGGGCGATTTCTACGCAGTATTTT.

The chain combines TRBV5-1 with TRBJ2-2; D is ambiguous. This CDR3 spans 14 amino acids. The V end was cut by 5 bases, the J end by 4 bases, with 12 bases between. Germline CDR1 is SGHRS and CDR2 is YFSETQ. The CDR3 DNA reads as TGCGCCAGCAGAAGGACCAGTCCCACCGGGGAGCTGTTTTTT. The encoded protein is CASRRTSPTGELFF.

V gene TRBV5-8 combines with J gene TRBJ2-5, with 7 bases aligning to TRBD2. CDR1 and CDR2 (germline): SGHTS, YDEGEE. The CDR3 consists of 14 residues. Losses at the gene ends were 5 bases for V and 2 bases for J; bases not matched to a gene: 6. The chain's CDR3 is CASSPWGGQETQYF. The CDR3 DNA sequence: TGTGCCAGCAGTCCATGGGGGGGGCAAGAGACCCAGTACTTC.

In DNA, the CDR3 is TGTGCCAGCAGTGATCCGGGACAGGGAGTAGGGACCCAGTACTTC. Its protein is CASSDPGQGVGTQYF. The V and J genes are TRBV25-1 and TRBJ2-5, with 9 bases lining up with TRBD1. CDR1 is MGHDK and CDR2 is SYGVNS in the germline V gene. Trimming at V came to 3 bases and at J to 7 bases, leaving 9 bases not matched to a gene. The CDR3 length is 15 residues.

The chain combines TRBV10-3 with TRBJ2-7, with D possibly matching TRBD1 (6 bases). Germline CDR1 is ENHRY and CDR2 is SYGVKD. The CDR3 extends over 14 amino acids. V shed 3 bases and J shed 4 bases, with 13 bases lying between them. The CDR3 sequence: CAISENRVGYEQYF. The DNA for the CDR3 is TGTGCCATCAGTGAAAACAGGGTAGGATACGAGCAGTACTTC.

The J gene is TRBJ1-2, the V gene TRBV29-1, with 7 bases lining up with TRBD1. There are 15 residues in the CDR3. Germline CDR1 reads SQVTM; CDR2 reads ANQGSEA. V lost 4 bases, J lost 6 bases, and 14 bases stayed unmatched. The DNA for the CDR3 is TGCAGCGTTGCGACAGGGTCCAATCCCAGAAATGGCTACACCTTC. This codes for CSVATGSNPRNGYTF. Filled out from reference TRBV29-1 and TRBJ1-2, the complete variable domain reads SAVISQKPSRDICQRGTSLTIQCQVDSQVTMMFWYRQQPGQSLTLIATANQGSEATYESGFVIDKFPISRPNLTFSTLTVSNMSPEDSSIYLCSVATGSNPRNGYTFGSGTRLTVV.

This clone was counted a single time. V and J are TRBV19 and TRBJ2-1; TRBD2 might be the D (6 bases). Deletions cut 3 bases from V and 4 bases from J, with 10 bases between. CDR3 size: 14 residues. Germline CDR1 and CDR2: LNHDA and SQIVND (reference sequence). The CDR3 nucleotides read TGTGCCAGTAGTATCGGGGGTGGTTACAATGAGCAGTTCTTC. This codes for CASSIGGGYNEQFF. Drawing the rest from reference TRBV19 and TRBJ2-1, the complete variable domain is DGGITQSPKYLFRKEGQNVTLSCEQNLNHDAMYWYRQDPGQGLRLIYYSQIVNDFQKGDIAEGYSVSREKKESFPLTVTSAQKNPTAFYLCASSIGGGYNEQFFGPGTRLTVL.

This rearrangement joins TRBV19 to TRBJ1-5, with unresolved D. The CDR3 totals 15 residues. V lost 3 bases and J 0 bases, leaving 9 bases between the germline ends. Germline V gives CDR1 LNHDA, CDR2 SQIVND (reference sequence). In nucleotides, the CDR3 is TGTGCCAGTAGTATTTACGCAAGTAGCAATCAGCCCCAGCATTTT. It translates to CASSIYASSNQPQHF. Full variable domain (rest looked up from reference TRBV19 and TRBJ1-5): DGGITQSPKYLFRKEGQNVTLSCEQNLNHDAMYWYRQDPGQGLRLIYYSQIVNDFQKGDIAEGYSVSREKKESFPLTVTSAQKNPTAFYLCASSIYASSNQPQHFGDGTRLSIL.

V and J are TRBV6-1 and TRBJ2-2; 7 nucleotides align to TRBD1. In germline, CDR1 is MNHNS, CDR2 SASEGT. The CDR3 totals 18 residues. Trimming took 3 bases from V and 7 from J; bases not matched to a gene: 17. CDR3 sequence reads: CASSDPGGRVYSDGELFF. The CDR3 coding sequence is TGTGCCAGCAGTGACCCAGGGGGAAGGGTCTACTCAGACGGGGAGCTGTTTTTT.

The DNA of the CDR3 is TGTGCCAGCAGTTACCGACCCAGTGGGAATTCACCCCTCCACTTT. Translating it yields CASSYRPSGNSPLHF. V is TRBV6-6 and J is TRBJ1-6; D is unclear. CDR1 MNHNY and CDR2 SVGAGI come from the germline V gene (reference sequence). The CDR3 length is 15 residues. V lost 2 bases to trimming and J lost 7 bases, with 12 bases between them.

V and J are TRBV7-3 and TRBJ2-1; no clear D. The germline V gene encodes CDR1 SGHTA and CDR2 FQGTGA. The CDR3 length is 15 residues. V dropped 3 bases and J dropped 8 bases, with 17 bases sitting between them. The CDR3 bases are TGTGCCAGCAGCTTGAGACCCGGAGATAACTATGAGCAGTTCTTC. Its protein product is CASSLRPGDNYEQFF.